One T cell receptor beta chain is described in this entry. This specimen comes from a study of blood T cell repertoires in COVID-19. At the level of the study: Samples of COVID-19 (acute and convalescent) were obtained from the United States, Italy and Spain. PBMCs, B-cell-depleted T cells, or T cells were the source of the cDNA or gDNA that made up the material.

V dropped 7 bases and J dropped 6 bases, with 10 bases sitting between them. This CDR3 contains 12 residues. The germline gives CDR1 LNHDA, CDR2 SQIVND (reference sequence). Under the authors' procedure: For nucleated cells, counts were estimated from reference gene primer amplification. The protocol was immunoSEQ multiplex PCR, while the TCRdb copy is restricted to in-frame clones and leaves out a portion. That table supplies the V and J calls and clone size; D and trimming were determined from the DNA. The table lists 200,000 to 250,000 clones, 70% to 90% of them singletons. The gene calls are TRBV19 and TRBJ1-5; D call uncertain. What was sequenced was peripheral blood. The clonotype comes from a woman aged 45-59 years with COVID-19, enrolled during active disease. The CDR3 DNA reads TGTGCCAGTACCGATGGGAGTCAGCCCCAGCATTTT. Translated, it gives CASTDGSQPQHF.